This entry describes one T cell receptor beta chain. Its specificity is unknown. The data are from a study of cytomegalovirus exposure and HLA in healthy donors. Study-level results: The classifier, whose performance was assessed in both the original and validation cohorts, reportedly diagnosed cytomegalovirus status with high specificity and sensitivity. The study put 150 to 200 TCR beta chains on its list as cytomegalovirus-associated. Within the 120 validation repertoires, first-cohort TCR clusters tended to co-occur, according to a later analysis.

The repertoire was sequenced with immunoSEQ multiplex PCR; TCRdb's copy has only in-frame clones and lacks some. The data show over 200,000 clones, with approximately 87% seen just once and 5.5% to 7% held by the top ten. It was the roughly 120-subject validation cohort, separate from the roughly 700-subject first cohort, to which the donors belonged. Looked up from germline, CDR1 is SNHLY and CDR2 is FYNNEI. Trimming pared 4 bases from V and 5 bases from J, leaving 8 bases between. The CDR3 contains 12 residues. This sequence was found in a woman aged 18-30 years in good health and CMV-seronegative. Sample: PBMCs. J is TRBJ1-1 and V is TRBV2; D is undetermined. In DNA, the CDR3 is TGTGCCAGCAGTGTGGGAAGGACTGAAGCTTTCTTT. Translating it yields CASSVGRTEAFF.